Below are 25 T cell receptor beta chains sequenced from a single sample in a study of beta chain features in type 1 diabetes. Sequenced material consisted of expressed TCRB transcripts (all of the isolated RNA was reverse transcribed). Libraries were prepared by immunoSEQ multiplex PCR; TCRdb keeps only in-frame clonotypes and omits some of them. The table lists about 220,000 clones, approximately 10% of them singletons. Material for sequencing was central memory CD4+ T cells from blood. The receptors were gathered from a man aged 18 to 35 in good health.

This clone occurred many times. The chain combines TRBV10-3 with TRBJ2-1; tentatively, D is TRBD2 (6 bases). The CDR3 length is 15 residues. Germline V gives CDR1 ENHRY, CDR2 SYGVKD. Trimming shortened V by 6 bases and J by 5 bases, and 17 bases separated the two germline ends. CDR3 DNA sequence: TGTGCCATCAGCGGAAAGGGACTGGCTAACAATGAGCAGTTCTTC. It codes for CAISGKGLANNEQFF.

This clone was recorded a few times. The chain joins TRBV7-2 to TRBJ2-7, with 8 bases lining up with TRBD1. Trimming cost V 0 bases and J 4 bases; bases outside gene matches: 8. The CDR3 is 16 residues long. CDR1 is SGHTA and CDR2 is FQGNSA in the germline V gene. The CDR3 loop is CASSLASAGGIYEQYF. The CDR3 bases are TGTGCCAGCAGCTTAGCGTCGGCAGGGGGCATATACGAGCAGTACTTC. Full variable domain (missing parts from reference TRBV7-2 and TRBJ2-7): GAGVSQSPSNKVTEKGKDVELRCDPISGHTALYWYRQSLGQGLEFLIYFQGNSAPDKSGLPSDRFSAERTGGSVSTLTIQRTQQEDSAVYLCASSLASAGGIYEQYFGPGTRLTVT.

The chain joins TRBV28 to TRBJ2-7; 7 nucleotides line up with TRBD2. V was clipped by 3 bases and J by 2 bases; unmatched bases: 7. Germline CDR1 MDHEN, CDR2 SYDVKM. The CDR3 contains 15 residues. This CDR3 is CASSFTHGGTYEQYF. The CDR3 nucleotides read TGTGCCAGCAGTTTCACCCACGGGGGGACCTACGAGCAGTACTTC.

This clone appeared a few times. The chain has TRBV30 and TRBJ2-1; D is unresolved. Germline V gene data show CDR1 as GTSNPN and CDR2 as SVGIG (reference sequence). The CDR3 totals 15 residues. V was cut by 1 base and J by 3 bases, with 13 bases left in between. Here the CDR3 reads CAWSDSGKGYNEQFF. The DNA of the CDR3 is TGTGCCTGGAGTGACAGTGGGAAGGGCTACAATGAGCAGTTCTTC.

The CDR3 DNA reads as TGTGCCAGCAGCTGGGACGGCTCCTACGAGCAGTACTTC. It encodes CASSWDGSYEQYF. V gene TRBV27 combines with J gene TRBJ2-7; D assignment may be TRBD1 or TRBD2 (5 bases each). Trimming left V 6 bases short and J 0 bases short, with 9 bases between. In germline, CDR1 is MNHEY, CDR2 SMNVEV (reference sequence). The CDR3 runs to 13 residues.

This chain joins TRBV10-3 and TRBJ2-7, with 11 positions matching TRBD1. J gave up 2 bases and V 4 bases, and 4 bases lay outside the gene matches. The length of the CDR3 is 15 residues. The germline V gene encodes CDR1 ENHRY and CDR2 SYGVKD. The CDR3 is CAISGGQGGTYEQYF. The CDR3 DNA sequence: TGTGCCATCAGTGGGGGACAGGGGGGTACCTACGAGCAGTACTTC.

This chain uses TRBV27 with TRBJ1-1, with D unclear. Germline CDR1 MNHEY, CDR2 SMNVEV (reference sequence). V dropped 3 bases and J dropped 4 bases, with 15 bases sitting between them. The CDR3 extends over 15 amino acids. As DNA, the CDR3 is TGTGCCAGCAGTTTTTCCAGCGCCTGGGGCACTGAAGCTTTCTTT. Its protein product is CASSFSSAWGTEAFF.

This clone came up a few times. Other DNA variants within this sample encode the same CDR3. The chain carries TRBV29-1 and TRBJ2-5; 7 positions agree with TRBD2. V shed 3 bases, J shed 9 bases, and the junction held 7 bases outside the gene matches. Germline V gives CDR1 SQVTM, CDR2 ANQGSEA. This CDR3 comprises 12 residues. DNA for the CDR3: TGCAGCGTTGATGGGGGGGTTGTGGCCCAGTACTTC. This encodes CSVDGGVVAQYF.

This clone was observed a handful of times. V gene TRBV28 combines with J gene TRBJ1-2; D may be TRBD1 (5 bases). The CDR3 runs to 15 residues. The germline V gene encodes CDR1 MDHEN and CDR2 SYDVKM. Between the trimmed V and J ends, which lost 3 bases and 0 bases, there was a span of 11 bases. CDR3 DNA: TGTGCCAGCAGTTTTTTGGGACTTTCTAACTATGGCTACACCTTC. It specifies CASSFLGLSNYGYTF.

This clone was detected only a few times. This rearrangement joins TRBV5-6 to TRBJ2-2; TRBD2 might be the D (6 bases). The CDR3 is made up of 15 amino acids. CDR1 and CDR2 (germline): SGHDT, YYEEEE. V was clipped by 4 bases and J by 4 bases, with 14 bases between them. In DNA form, the CDR3 reads TGTGCCAGCAGCCCGGACGGGGGTGGCACCGGGGAGCTGTTTTTT. Translating it yields CASSPDGGGTGELFF.

This clone was seen a few times. This chain links TRBV6-1 with TRBJ2-1, with D perhaps TRBD1 (6 bases). The CDR3 covers 14 residues. CDR1 is MNHNS and CDR2 is SASEGT in the germline V gene. The V and J ends lost 6 bases and 9 bases respectively, with 18 bases between them. DNA for the CDR3: TGTGCCAGCAGGCCCTCCGGGACATTAAGTGAGCAGTTCTTC. It yields the protein CASRPSGTLSEQFF.

This clone was found a few times. The CDR3 DNA reads TGTGCCAGCAGCCAGACTAGCGGGTTTTACAATGAGCAGTTCTTC. It specifies CASSQTSGFYNEQFF. This chain connects TRBV5-4 to TRBJ2-1; 10 positions agree with TRBD2. J was trimmed by 4 bases and V by 4 bases; bases with no gene match: 5. This CDR3 comprises 15 residues. CDR1 is SGHNT, CDR2 YYREEE, per germline (reference sequence).

This clone has at least ten counts. V and J are TRBV9 and TRBJ2-1; 9 bases line up with TRBD1. There are 15 residues in the CDR3. Trimming cost V 3 bases and J 4 bases; bases outside gene matches: 5. CDR1 SGDLS and CDR2 YYNGEE come from the germline V gene. CDR3 sequence: CASSAAGTGYNEQFF. Here the CDR3 DNA reads TGTGCCAGCAGCGCAGCCGGGACAGGGTACAATGAGCAGTTCTTC. The entire variable domain, with the rest obtained from reference TRBV9 and TRBJ2-1, is as follows: DSGVTQTPKHLITATGQRVTLRCSPRSGDLSVYWYQQSLDQGLQFLIQYYNGEERAKGNILERFSAQQFPDLHSELNLSSLELGDSALYFCASSAAGTGYNEQFFGPGTRLTVL.

V usage is TRBV5-4 and J usage is TRBJ2-2; tentatively, D is TRBD1 (5 bases). Germline loops: CDR1 SGHNT, CDR2 YYREEE (reference sequence). The CDR3 is made up of 13 amino acids. V was trimmed by 4 bases and J by 9 bases, leaving 13 bases between them. CDR3: CASSPDRQRELFF. The CDR3 DNA reads TGTGCCAGCAGCCCCGACCGACAGCGGGAGCTGTTTTTT.

This clone showed up just a few times. The V and J genes are TRBV5-6 and TRBJ1-1; possibly TRBD1 for D (5 bases). Germline CDR1 reads SGHDT; CDR2 reads YYEEEE. The CDR3 is 15 amino acids. V was clipped by 4 bases and J by 4 bases, with 17 bases between them. CDR3 nucleotide sequence: TGTGCCAGCAGCCCCGATGGGGGGGTTGGCACTGAAGCTTTCTTT. This translates into CASSPDGGVGTEAFF. The full variable domain, in which reference TRBV5-6 and TRBJ1-1 provide the parts outside the CDR3, is DAGVTQSPTHLIKTRGQQVTLRCSPKSGHDTVSWYQQALGQGPQFIFQYYEEEERQRGNFPDRFSGHQFPNYSSELNVNALLLGDSALYLCASSPDGGVGTEAFFGQGTRLTVV.

The chain recombines TRBV4-3 with TRBJ2-3; 9 nucleotides align to TRBD1. The CDR3 spans 16 residues. V trimming: 4 bases; J trimming: 5 bases; junction bases outside the gene matches: 10. Germline V gene lookup returns CDR1 LGHNA and CDR2 YSLEER. CDR3 loop: CASSRQDRGDGDTQYF. The CDR3 DNA reads TGCGCCAGCAGCCGACAGGACAGGGGCGACGGAGATACGCAGTATTTT.

This clone was seen a few times. V is TRBV20-1 and J is TRBJ2-1, with a tentative D call TRBD2 (6 bases). Germline V gene data show CDR1 as DFQATT and CDR2 as SNEGSKA (reference sequence). This CDR3 contains 11 residues. V was shortened by 5 bases and J by 9 bases, with 11 bases between the two germline ends. The CDR3 here is CSAGDWSEQFF. The CDR3 nucleotides read TGCAGTGCTGGGGACTGGTCTGAGCAGTTCTTC.

This clone was seen only a few times. The rearrangement uses TRBV29-1 and TRBJ2-3; a possible D gene is TRBD2 (5 bases). The V gene lost 1 base and the J gene lost 1 base, with 9 bases spanning the gap. This CDR3 comprises 14 residues. The germline gives CDR1 SQVTM, CDR2 ANQGSEA. CDR3 nucleotides: TGCAGCGTTGAAGGGTTGCGGGGCACAGATACGCAGTATTTT. It encodes CSVEGLRGTDTQYF.

There are a few counts of this clone. The gene calls are TRBV20-1 and TRBJ2-7, with D hard to call. This CDR3 comprises 11 residues. The germline gives CDR1 DFQATT, CDR2 SNEGSKA (reference sequence). The V gene lost 6 bases and the J gene lost 3 bases, with 9 bases spanning the gap. The CDR3 sequence: CSALKSYEQYF. The CDR3 coding sequence is TGCAGTGCGCTAAAAAGCTACGAGCAGTACTTC.

This chain joins TRBV7-2 and TRBJ2-1; no clear D. The CDR3 runs 14 residues. Germline V gene sequence: CDR1 SGHTA, CDR2 FQGNSA. V was cut by 0 bases and J by 6 bases, with 9 bases left in between. CDR3: CASSLAYLLNEQFF. For the CDR3, the DNA is TGTGCCAGCAGCTTAGCGTACTTACTCAATGAGCAGTTCTTC. Variable domain in full (rest from reference TRBV7-2 and TRBJ2-1): GAGVSQSPSNKVTEKGKDVELRCDPISGHTALYWYRQSLGQGLEFLIYFQGNSAPDKSGLPSDRFSAERTGGSVSTLTIQRTQQEDSAVYLCASSLAYLLNEQFFGPGTRLTVL.

The rearrangement joins TRBV7-3 to TRBJ2-1; 13 bases are shared with TRBD2. The CDR3 has 14 residues. The germline gives CDR1 SGHTA, CDR2 FQGTGA. Trimming cost V 10 bases and J 4 bases; bases outside gene matches: 4. This CDR3 is CATGLAGVYNEQFF. In DNA, the CDR3 is TGTGCCACCGGACTAGCGGGAGTGTACAATGAGCAGTTCTTC. Filled out from reference TRBV7-3 and TRBJ2-1, the complete variable domain reads GAGVSQTPSNKVTEKGKYVELRCDPISGHTALYWYRQSLGQGPEFLIYFQGTGAADDSGLPNDRFFAVRPEGSVSTLKIQRTERGDSAVYLCATGLAGVYNEQFFGPGTRLTVL.

This clone was counted between two and nine times. The chain combines TRBV30 with TRBJ2-7; TRBD1 might be the D (7 bases). Germline V gene lookup returns CDR1 GTSNPN and CDR2 SVGIG (reference sequence). CDR3 length: 15 residues. Trimming removed 0 bases at V and 0 bases at J, with 12 bases between. CDR3 DNA sequence: TGTGCCTGGAGTGTACAGGGGACTGCCTCCTACGAGCAGTACTTC. Encoded protein: CAWSVQGTASYEQYF.

In its sample, this clone was seen a few times. The CDR3 is CSVRDIGPYEQYF. Here the CDR3 DNA reads TGCAGCGTCCGGGACATAGGGCCCTACGAGCAGTACTTC. The chain links TRBV29-1 to TRBJ2-7, with D perhaps TRBD1 (6 bases). The ends were cut back, 6 bases at V and 2 bases at J, with 14 bases in the middle. The CDR3 sequence is 13 residues long. Per germline, CDR1 SQVTM and CDR2 ANQGSEA.

This clone was seen a few times. The V call is TRBV5-1, the J call TRBJ2-1; D call uncertain. CDR1 is SGHRS, CDR2 YFSETQ, per germline. The CDR3 extends over 14 amino acids. Trimming removed 4 bases at V and 0 bases at J, with 8 bases between. As DNA, the CDR3 is TGCGCCAGCAGCCCCGTTCTCTCCTACAATGAGCAGTTCTTC. Residues: CASSPVLSYNEQFF.

The CDR3 DNA reads TGTGCCAGCAGCCCTCCGGACAGCCGGGAGAGAGATACGCAGTATTTT. Amino acids: CASSPPDSRERDTQYF. J is TRBJ2-3 and V is TRBV7-9; D might be TRBD1 or TRBD2, each matching 6 bases. CDR1 is SEHNR, CDR2 FQNEAQ, per germline (reference sequence). Trimming stripped 5 bases from V and 5 bases from J, with 20 bases between. CDR3 length: 16 residues.